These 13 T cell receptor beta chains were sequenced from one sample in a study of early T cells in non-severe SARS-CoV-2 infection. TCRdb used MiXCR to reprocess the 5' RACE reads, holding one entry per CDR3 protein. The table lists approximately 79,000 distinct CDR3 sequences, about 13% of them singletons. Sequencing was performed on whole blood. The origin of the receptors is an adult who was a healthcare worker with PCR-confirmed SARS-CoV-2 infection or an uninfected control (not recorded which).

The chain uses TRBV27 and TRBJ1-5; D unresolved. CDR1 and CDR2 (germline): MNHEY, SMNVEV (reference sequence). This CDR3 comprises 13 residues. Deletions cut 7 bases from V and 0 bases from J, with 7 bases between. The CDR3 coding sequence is TGTGCCAGCAAGGGCAGTAGCAATCAGCCCCAGCATTTT. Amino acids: CASKGSSNQPQHF.

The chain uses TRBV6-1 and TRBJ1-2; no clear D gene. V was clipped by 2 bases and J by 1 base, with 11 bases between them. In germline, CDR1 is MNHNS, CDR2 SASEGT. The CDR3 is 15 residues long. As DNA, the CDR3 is TGTGCCAGCAGTGAAAGGATCAGCTATAACTATGGCTACACCTTC. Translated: CASSERISYNYGYTF.

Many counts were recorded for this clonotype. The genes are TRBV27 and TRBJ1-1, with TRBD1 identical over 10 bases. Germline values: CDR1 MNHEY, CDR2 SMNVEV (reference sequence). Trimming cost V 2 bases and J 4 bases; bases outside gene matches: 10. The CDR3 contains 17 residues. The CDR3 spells CASSLRDRGRSGTEAFF. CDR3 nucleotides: TGTGCCAGCAGTTTACGAGACAGGGGGCGATCCGGCACTGAAGCTTTCTTT.

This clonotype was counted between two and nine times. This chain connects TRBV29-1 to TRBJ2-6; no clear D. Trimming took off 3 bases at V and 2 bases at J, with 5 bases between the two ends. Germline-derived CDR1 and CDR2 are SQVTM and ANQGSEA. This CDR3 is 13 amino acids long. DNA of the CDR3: TGCAGCGTTGAGAACGCTGGGGCCAACGTCCTGACTTTC. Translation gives CSVENAGANVLTF. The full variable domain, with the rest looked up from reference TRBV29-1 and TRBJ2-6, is SAVISQKPSRDICQRGTSLTIQCQVDSQVTMMFWYRQQPGQSLTLIATANQGSEATYESGFVIDKFPISRPNLTFSTLTVSNMSPEDSSIYLCSVENAGANVLTFGAGSRLTVL.

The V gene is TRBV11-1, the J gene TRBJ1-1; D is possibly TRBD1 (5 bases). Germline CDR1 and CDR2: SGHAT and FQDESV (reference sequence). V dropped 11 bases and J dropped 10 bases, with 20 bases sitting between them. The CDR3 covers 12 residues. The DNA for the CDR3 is TGTGCCTCGACGGGGGAGCGTCCTGTAGCTTTCTTT. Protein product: CASTGERPVAFF.

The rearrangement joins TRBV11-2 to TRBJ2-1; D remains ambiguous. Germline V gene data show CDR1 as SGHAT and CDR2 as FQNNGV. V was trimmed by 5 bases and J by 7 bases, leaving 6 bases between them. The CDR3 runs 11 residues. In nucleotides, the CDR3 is TGTGCCAGCAGCCCCAGGAATGAGCAGTTCTTC. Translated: CASSPRNEQFF.

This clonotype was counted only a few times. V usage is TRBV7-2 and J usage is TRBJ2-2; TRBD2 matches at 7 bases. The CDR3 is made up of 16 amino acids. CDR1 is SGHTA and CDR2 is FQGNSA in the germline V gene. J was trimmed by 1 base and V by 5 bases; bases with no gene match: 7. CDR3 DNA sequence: TGTGCCAGCAGCGCATATGGGACTATGAACACCGGGGAGCTGTTTTTT. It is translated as CASSAYGTMNTGELFF.

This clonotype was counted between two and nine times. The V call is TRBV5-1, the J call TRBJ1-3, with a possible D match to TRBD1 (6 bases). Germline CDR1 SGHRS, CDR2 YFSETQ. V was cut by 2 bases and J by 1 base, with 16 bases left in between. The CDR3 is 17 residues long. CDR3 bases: TGCGCCAGCAGCTTTGGAATTGCAGGGGATTCTGGAAACACCATATATTTT. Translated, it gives CASSFGIAGDSGNTIYF.

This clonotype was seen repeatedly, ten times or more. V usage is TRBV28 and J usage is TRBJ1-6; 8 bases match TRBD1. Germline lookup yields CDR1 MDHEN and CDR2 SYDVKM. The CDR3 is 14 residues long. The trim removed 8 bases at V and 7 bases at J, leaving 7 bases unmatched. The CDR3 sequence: CASRTGTLNSPLHF. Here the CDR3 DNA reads TGTGCCAGCCGGACAGGGACCCTCAATTCACCCCTCCACTTT.

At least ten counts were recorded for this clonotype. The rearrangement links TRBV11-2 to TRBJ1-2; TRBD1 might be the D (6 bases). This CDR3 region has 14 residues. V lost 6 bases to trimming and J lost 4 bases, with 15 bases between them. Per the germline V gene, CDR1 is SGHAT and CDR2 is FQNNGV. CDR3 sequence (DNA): TGTGCCAGCAGTGCCCGGGGGGCTCCCTATGGCTACACCTTC. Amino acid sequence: CASSARGAPYGYTF. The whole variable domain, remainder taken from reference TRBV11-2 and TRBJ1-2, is EAGVAQSPRYKIIEKRQSVAFWCNPISGHATLYWYQQILGQGPKLLIQFQNNGVVDDSQLPKDRFSAERLKGVDSTLKIQPAKLEDSAVYLCASSARGAPYGYTFGSGTRLTVV.

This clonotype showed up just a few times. CDR3 in DNA: TGTGCCAGCAGCTTAGCGCTGAGGGGAACACCCCTCCACTTT. It specifies CASSLALRGTPLHF. The V and J genes are TRBV7-8 and TRBJ1-6, with TRBD1 as a possible D gene (5 bases). The CDR3 runs to 14 residues. V gave up 0 bases and J gave up 11 bases, with 11 bases separating them. The germline gives CDR1 SGHVS, CDR2 FQNEAQ.

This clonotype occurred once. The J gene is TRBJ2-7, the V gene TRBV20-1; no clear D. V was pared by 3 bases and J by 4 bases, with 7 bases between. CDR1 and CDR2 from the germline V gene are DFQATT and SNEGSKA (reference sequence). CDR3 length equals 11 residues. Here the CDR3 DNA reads TGCAGTGCTAGGACCCAGTACGAGCAGTACTTC. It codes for CSARTQYEQYF.

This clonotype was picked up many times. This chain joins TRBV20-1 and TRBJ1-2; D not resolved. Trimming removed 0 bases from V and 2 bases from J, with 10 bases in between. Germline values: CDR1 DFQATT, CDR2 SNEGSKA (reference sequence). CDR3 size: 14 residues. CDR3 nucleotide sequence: TGCAGTGCTAGAGATCTTACCAGAAACTATGGCTACACCTTC. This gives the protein CSARDLTRNYGYTF.